The 16 T cell receptor beta chains presented below share a single source sample, sequenced in a study of blood T cell repertoires in COVID-19. Some clones are missing from TCRdb's copy, which holds only in-frame ones; the method was immunoSEQ multiplex PCR. The data show under 250,000 clones, more than 70% seen once. The sample taken for sequencing was peripheral blood. These receptors came from a woman of 80 years or more with acute or convalescent COVID-19.

This clone was detected only once. The chain recombines TRBV3-1 (or the pseudogene TRBV3-2) with TRBJ2-7, with 7 positions matching TRBD1. Germline-derived CDR1 and CDR2 are LGHDT and YNNKEL (reference sequence). The V segment lost 1 base and the J segment 2 bases; nucleotides outside the gene matches: 5. The CDR3 is 15 residues long. In nucleotides, the CDR3 is TGTGCCAGCAGCCAAGGACAGGGTTCTCCCTACGAGCAGTACTTC. Amino acids: CASSQGQGSPYEQYF.

The chain joins TRBV9 to TRBJ1-1; D uncertain. With 4 bases removed from V and 7 bases from J, the gap between germline ends came to 17 bases. The CDR3 covers 14 residues. Germline loops: CDR1 SGDLS, CDR2 YYNGEE. The DNA for the CDR3 is TGTGCCAGCAGCCCCCAAGTTGGGAGGAATGAAGCTTTCTTT. Protein: CASSPQVGRNEAFF.

V is TRBV7-2 and J is TRBJ2-7, with 14 bases lining up with TRBD2. V trimming: 0 bases; J trimming: 6 bases; junction bases outside the gene matches: 4. Germline CDR1 and CDR2: SGHTA and FQGNSA. The CDR3 has 16 amino acids. The CDR3: CASSLAETSGGAEQYF. CDR3 sequence (DNA): TGTGCCAGCAGCTTAGCGGAGACTAGCGGGGGGGCCGAGCAGTACTTC. Based on the CDR3 plus reference TRBV7-2 and TRBJ2-7, the full variable domain is GAGVSQSPSNKVTEKGKDVELRCDPISGHTALYWYRQSLGQGLEFLIYFQGNSAPDKSGLPSDRFSAERTGGSVSTLTIQRTQQEDSAVYLCASSLAETSGGAEQYFGPGTRLTVT.

The chain uses TRBV19 and TRBJ2-1; a weak D match, TRBD2 (6 bases). Trimming removed 3 bases from V and 8 bases from J, with 20 bases in between. Germline V gene data show CDR1 as LNHDA and CDR2 as SQIVND (reference sequence). The CDR3 contains 16 residues. The CDR3 here is CASSILGGQVSYEQFF. In nucleotides, the CDR3 is TGTGCCAGTAGTATTTTGGGGGGTCAGGTTAGTTATGAGCAGTTCTTC.

In its sample, this clone was seen once. V gene TRBV30 combines with J gene TRBJ1-1, with D perhaps TRBD1 (5 bases). Germline V gene sequence: CDR1 GTSNPN, CDR2 SVGIG (reference sequence). Deletions cut 2 bases from V and 4 bases from J, with 14 bases between. This CDR3 spans 14 amino acids. The CDR3 DNA follows: TGTGCCTGGAGTCCCCCGGGGGGGGGCACTGAAGCTTTCTTT. Residues: CAWSPPGGGTEAFF.

The V gene is TRBV3-1 (or the pseudogene TRBV3-2), the J gene TRBJ1-2, with a tentative D call TRBD1 (6 bases). Between the trimmed V and J ends, which lost 4 bases and 7 bases, there was a span of 16 bases. The germline CDR1 and CDR2 sequences are LGHDT and YNNKEL (reference sequence). The CDR3 is 14 amino acids. This CDR3 reads CASSPPGHQSGYTF. Here the CDR3 DNA reads TGTGCCAGCAGCCCTCCGGGACACCAGAGTGGCTACACCTTC.

The gene calls are TRBV30 and TRBJ2-5; D is unclear. CDR1 and CDR2 (germline): GTSNPN, SVGIG (reference sequence). Deletions cut 2 bases from V and 5 bases from J, with 12 bases between. The CDR3 length is 13 residues. CDR3 nucleotide sequence: TGTGCCTGGAGTCAATTGGCCCCCGAGACCCAGTACTTC. Its translation: CAWSQLAPETQYF.

This sequence joins TRBV11-2 and TRBJ1-5, with a tentative D call TRBD1 (5 bases). The CDR3 extends over 16 amino acids. Looked up from germline, CDR1 is SGHAT and CDR2 is FQNNGV. V lost 2 bases, J lost 0 bases, and 11 bases lay in between. The CDR3 loop is CASSLFSGISNQPQHF. As DNA, the CDR3 is TGTGCCAGCAGCTTATTTTCAGGGATTAGCAATCAGCCCCAGCATTTT.

The chain recombines TRBV29-1 with TRBJ1-1; unclear D gene. The CDR3 contains 13 residues. With 7 bases removed from V and 8 bases from J, the gap between germline ends came to 20 bases. CDR1 and CDR2 (germline): SQVTM, ANQGSEA. The chain's CDR3 is CSATPYGGLEAFF. The CDR3 DNA follows: TGCAGCGCCACGCCGTATGGAGGGTTGGAAGCTTTCTTT.

The chain is built from TRBV2 and TRBJ1-6; D is unclear. Germline V gene lookup returns CDR1 SNHLY and CDR2 FYNNEI. V was clipped by 7 bases and J by 9 bases, with 13 bases between them. This CDR3 contains 13 residues. CDR3 DNA: TGTGCCAGCATCCCCGGGTTAGGTTCACCCCTCCACTTT. This encodes CASIPGLGSPLHF.

The rearrangement links TRBV4-1 to TRBJ2-5, with D possibly TRBD2 on 6 matching bases. This CDR3 is 15 amino acids long. V lost 0 bases to trimming and J lost 2 bases, with 10 bases between them. Germline lookup yields CDR1 MGHRA and CDR2 YSYEKL. CDR3 sequence: CASSQDGGTQETQYF. As DNA, the CDR3 is TGCGCCAGCAGCCAAGATGGGGGGACTCAAGAGACCCAGTACTTC.

As concerns this clone: This may arise from a read error, as a much more abundant clone is one base away. The chain links TRBV5-5 to TRBJ1-1; TRBD1 agrees at 8 bases. V was pared by 2 bases and J by 3 bases, with 0 bases of the junction left unmatched. The CDR3 length is 13 residues. Per germline, CDR1 SGHKS and CDR2 YYEKEE (reference sequence). As DNA, the CDR3 is TGTGCCAGCAGCTTACAGGGGGACACTGAAGCTTTCTTT. This sequence encodes CASSLQGDTEAFF.

This clone occurred a few times. This chain uses TRBV19 with TRBJ1-2; maybe TRBD1 (6 bases). Germline loops: CDR1 LNHDA, CDR2 SQIVND (reference sequence). The V end was cut by 5 bases, the J end by 3 bases, with 25 bases between. There are 18 residues in the CDR3. Here the CDR3 DNA reads TGTGCCAGTAGTCGGACCGTGTCGGGGGGCGGAACTTACTATGGCTACACCTTC. Its translation: CASSRTVSGGGTYYGYTF.

This sequence joins TRBV12-3 or TRBV12-4 and TRBJ1-5, with D tentatively TRBD1 (6 bases). CDR3 length equals 13 residues. V lost 8 bases to trimming and J lost 7 bases, with 15 bases between them. CDR3 in DNA: TGTGCCAGCTCCTTGGGGGGGGCGCAGCCCCAGCATTTT. Its translation is CASSLGGAQPQHF.

The chain carries TRBV15 and TRBJ1-1, with D possibly TRBD1 on 6 matching bases. Germline-derived CDR1 and CDR2 are LNHNV and YYDKDF (reference sequence). The CDR3 loop spans 13 amino acids. Trimming took off 11 bases at V and 0 bases at J, with 13 bases between the two ends. The CDR3 DNA reads as TGTGCCGCCGGGGGGCGGATGAACACTGAAGCTTTCTTT. Protein: CAAGGRMNTEAFF.

This chain links TRBV6-6 with TRBJ2-2, with 8 bases matching TRBD2. In germline, CDR1 is MNHNY, CDR2 SVGAGI (reference sequence). Trimming removed 2 bases from V and 5 bases from J; junction bases left unmatched: 7. The CDR3 runs 16 residues. CDR3 region: CASSYPPGGSTGELFF. The CDR3 DNA follows: TGTGCCAGCAGTTACCCGCCGGGGGGGTCTACCGGGGAGCTGTTTTTT.